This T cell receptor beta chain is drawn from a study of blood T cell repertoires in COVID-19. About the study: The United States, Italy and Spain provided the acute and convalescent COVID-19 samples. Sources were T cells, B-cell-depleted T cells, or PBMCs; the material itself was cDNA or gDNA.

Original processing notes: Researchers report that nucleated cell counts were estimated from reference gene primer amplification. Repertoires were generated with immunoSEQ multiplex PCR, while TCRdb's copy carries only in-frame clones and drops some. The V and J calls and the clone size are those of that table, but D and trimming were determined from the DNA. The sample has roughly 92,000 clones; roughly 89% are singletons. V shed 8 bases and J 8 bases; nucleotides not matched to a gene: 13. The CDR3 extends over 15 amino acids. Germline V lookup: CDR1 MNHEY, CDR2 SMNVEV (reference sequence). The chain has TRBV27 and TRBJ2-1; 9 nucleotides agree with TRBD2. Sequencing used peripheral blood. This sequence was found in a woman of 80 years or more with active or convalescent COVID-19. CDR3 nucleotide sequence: TGTGCCAGCCGGCAGCGACTAGCGGCCCGCGATGAGCAGTTCTTC. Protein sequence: CASRQRLAARDEQFF.